This T cell receptor (beta chain) was obtained from a study of T cell changes during pregnancy in multiple sclerosis. J gave up 0 bases and V 7 bases, and 10 bases lay outside the gene matches. CDR1 is SGHRS and CDR2 is YFSETQ in the germline V gene. The CDR3 has 16 residues. TCRdb's copy holds only in-frame clones and misses some; the assay was immunoSEQ multiplex PCR. The profile covers around 38,000 clones, with around 92% appearing a single time and less than 0.45% taken by the ten largest. The material sequenced was CD4+ T cells from peripheral blood mononuclear cells, taken in the third trimester of pregnancy. The chain recombines TRBV5-1 with TRBJ1-3; 7 bases align to TRBD1. The receptor's source is a female donor in good health, enrolled as a control in a pregnancy study. The CDR3 here is CASGRGGSDSGNTIYF. CDR3 nucleotide sequence: TGCGCCAGCGGACGAGGGGGCTCCGACTCTGGAAACACCATATATTTT. Together with reference TRBV5-1 and TRBJ1-3, the CDR3 gives the full variable domain: KAGVTQTPRYLIKTRGQQVTLSCSPISGHRSVSWYQQTPGQGLQFLFEYFSETQRNKGNFPGRFSGRQFSNSRSEMNVSTLELGDSALYLCASGRGGSDSGNTIYFGEGSWLTVV.